The TCR beta chain described here comes from a study of T cells in Graves' hyperthyroidism and ophthalmopathy (dated by TCRdb to about 2019). A note on the overall study: Peripheral blood was collected at initial diagnosis, before any treatment. TCR V-J signatures able to tell the groups apart were searched for in a discovery cohort of 90 to 100 patients, of whom approximately 40 had Graves' ophthalmopathy and roughly 58 had stable Graves' hyperthyroidism. Prospective prediction of ophthalmopathy was tested in an independent validation cohort of 18 hyperthyroidism patients and 17 patients who later progressed to ophthalmopathy. The roughly 91 discovery patients were randomly divided into training and test sets at a 7:3 ratio. In roughly six Graves' hyperthyroidism patients, the study also compared T-cell repertoires from thyroid tissue with T-cell repertoires from blood. Once sampling was done, hyperthyroidism patients were given methimazole at a starting dose of 30 mg daily, whereas ophthalmopathy patients were given high-dose intravenous methylprednisolone. The paper describes TCR Vbeta CDR3 sequencing of fewer than 150 peripheral blood samples, made up of 43 ophthalmopathy patients, 70 to 80 hyperthyroidism patients and about 17 progressor patients. What the work shows at the level of the full study, not this receptor alone: In validation, the model predicted progression to ophthalmopathy with approximately 70% sensitivity and 72.22% specificity, a median of around six months before onset. Sample size was not statistically predetermined, and investigators were not blinded to group allocation. A model built on a 13 V-J signature distinguished ophthalmopathy from stable hyperthyroidism, reaching roughly 88% sensitivity and about 81% specificity in cross-validation and 80%/75% in testing. Most expanded thyroid clonotypes (frequency above 0.001) were also detected in blood, suggesting blood repertoires may reflect thyroid immune responses.

A few counts support this clonotype. This receptor's antigen is unknown. Base-call qualities are not available, and no considerably larger clone is one nucleotide away. Amplification of TCR beta CDR3 regions was carried out from RNA transcripts. For the first round of RT-PCR on the TCR CDR3, the HTBI primer set was used together with the Qiagen OneStep RT-PCR kit. A second multiplex PCR round built the libraries, followed by size selection and purification. The libraries were sequenced on an Illumina HiSeq2000 using paired-end 100 bp reads. As for how the authors treated the data: SOAPnuke was used to process the raw data, with reads discarded if the reads contained adapters or uncalled bases, had a mean Phred below 15, or lacked an exact constant-primer or identifier match. High-quality paired reads were merged with COPE v1.2.5, and unique nucleotide sequences were defined as clonotypes. Clonotypes were aligned to IMGT TRBV, TRBD and TRBJ reference segments using MiTCR v1.1. Only V-J combinations with frequency above 0.0001, covering 99% to 99.2% of repertoires, were analysed. A TCS score was defined as the ratio of F50 (clonal expansion) to E x V (chaos), with BLOSUM62-based TCRdist applied between CDR3 peptides within each V-J. Welch's t-statistics and random forest reduced roughly 530 V-J features to 13, which were used in a naive Bayes classifier (R e1071). In TCRdb, the public reads were trimmed at Q25 with fastp and aligned with MiXCR, with productive beta chains retained. Rows are combined by CDR3 protein, so each entry shows the most common genes and DNA. Clone size and V and J calls follow TCRdb, not the original study. The sample table records about 250,000 distinct CDR3 sequences; approximately 21% of these occur just once. The ten biggest clones cover about 60% of the sample.

The germline V gene encodes CDR1 ENHRY and CDR2 SYGVKD. There are 14 amino acids in the CDR3, from cysteine to phenylalanine inclusive. Here the CDR3 DNA is all that survives: 42 bases in frame from base 1. Cut back by 10 bases and 0 bases, the V and J ends lie 15 bases apart. In the ophthalmopathy patients, disease was moderately to severely active, with a Clinical Activity Score of 3 or more, a NOSPECS grade of 4 or more, and a duration of less than 3 months. The study excluded patients with uncontrolled infections, other autoimmune diseases, pregnancy or lactation. Diagnoses were established on the basis of clinical symptoms, serum thyroxine and TRAb, thyroid ultrasound, and orbital computed tomography. Ficoll-Paque density gradient centrifugation was used to isolate PBMCs from about 9 ml of fresh peripheral blood. Trizol reagent was used to extract total RNA, and RNA quality was then checked on an Agilent 2100 Bioanalyzer.

The sequenced material came from blood. The receptor was derived from a man aged 25-45 years with Graves' ophthalmopathy. The V and J segments used are TRBV10-3 and TRBJ1-1, with the D gene uncertain. The bases are TGTGCCACCAAGACGGCCACAATGAACACTGAAGCTTTCTTT. This encodes CATKTATMNTEAFF.